Listed below are T cell receptor beta chains from one sample, sequenced in a study of regulatory T cells in long-lasting Graves disease. Each CDR3 protein is one row after TCRdb ran MiXCR on the multiplex PCR reads. The sample consists of fewer than 550,000 distinct CDR3 sequences, more than 15% of them appearing once. This sample was also put to use in a study of T cells in Graves' hyperthyroidism and ophthalmopathy.

Here the sequenced sample was peripheral blood mononuclear cells (PBMCs), taken at new diagnosis, from a patient treated with antithyroid drugs. The source is a woman aged 35-60 years with Graves disease. Both conserved end residues are part of each CDR3. A D gene is named only where the DNA matches it firmly. Clone size is shown for a subset of rows, as once, few, many or a class of expanded clone.

TRBD1	TRBV13	.	TRBJ1-6	CASSFDRGQPPLHF	TGTGCCAGCAGCTTCGACAGGGGGCAACCACCCCTCCACTTT
.	TRBV12-3/TRBV12-4	many	TRBJ2-5	CASSLSEETQYF	TGTGCCAGCAGTTTATCTGAAGAGACCCAGTACTTC
.	TRBV18	few	TRBJ1-1	CASSPFTPVNTEAFF	TGTGCCAGCTCACCATTTACACCCGTGAACACTGAAGCTTTCTTT
.	TRBV11-2	many	TRBJ2-7	CASSLAGRDYEQYF	TGTGCCAGCAGCCTAGCCGGCAGAGACTACGAGCAGTACTTC
.	TRBV29-1	many	TRBJ2-3	CSVGLQGGTDTQYF	TGCAGCGTTGGCTTACAGGGTGGCACAGATACGCAGTATTTT
.	TRBV14	few	TRBJ2-1	CASSQGLQGFNEQFF	TGTGCCAGCAGCCAAGGTTTACAGGGTTTCAATGAGCAGTTCTTC
.	TRBV6-1	many	TRBJ1-6	CGVHSYNSPLHF	TGTGGGGTCCACTCCTATAATTCACCCCTCCACTTT
TRBD1	TRBV3-1	many	TRBJ2-5	CASSQDPVRGLETQYF	TGTGCCAGCAGCCAAGATCCGGTCAGGGGGCTTGAGACCCAGTACTTC
.	TRBV14	few	TRBJ2-2	CASSQGIETGELFF	TGTGCCAGCAGCCAAGGAATAGAGACCGGGGAGCTGTTTTTT
.	TRBV20-1	few	TRBJ2-3	CSAPGNTDTQYF	TGCAGTGCCCCGGGAAACACAGATACGCAGTATTTT
TRBD2	TRBV20-1	.	TRBJ2-3	CSATLGVAGSTDTQYF	TGCAGTGCAACACTTGGGGTAGCGGGGAGCACAGATACGCAGTATTTT
.	TRBV4-1	.	TRBJ2-1	CASSQLGLYNEQFF	TGCGCCAGCAGCCAACTGGGACTTTACAATGAGCAGTTCTTC
TRBD1	TRBV14	few	TRBJ1-2	CASSQGGQGANYGYTF	TGTGCCAGCAGCCAAGGTGGACAGGGAGCTAACTATGGCTACACCTTC
.	TRBV11-2	many	TRBJ2-5	CASSGGGRGSPETQYF	TGTGCCAGCAGCGGAGGGGGCAGGGGGTCCCCAGAGACCCAGTACTTC